These 7 T cell receptor beta chains came from one sample sequenced in a study of cytomegalovirus exposure and HLA in healthy donors. The PCR was carried out with 60 Vbeta primers and 13 Jbeta primers. Assay used: immunoSEQ multiplex PCR; TCRdb lists only in-frame clones, some missing. The data contain 170,000 or so clones, roughly 70% of them seen just once; the ten biggest clones take up about 2.9%. The sequencing input was PBMCs. The receptors here all came from a male donor in good health and CMV-seronegative.

This chain joins TRBV28 and TRBJ2-7; D gene unclear. The CDR3 spans 12 residues. V was pared by 4 bases and J by 3 bases, with 7 bases between. The V gene's germline CDR1 is MDHEN and CDR2 SYDVKM. DNA for the CDR3: TGTGCCAGCAGTTCCCGGTACTACGAGCAGTACTTC. Residues: CASSSRYYEQYF.

The chain has TRBV18 and TRBJ1-2; the match to TRBD1 covers 7 bases. With 1 base clipped from V and 6 bases from J, the junction kept 5 bases outside the gene matches. CDR3 length: 14 residues. Germline CDR1 is KGHSH and CDR2 is LQKENI. Here the CDR3 reads CASSPQEGGDGYTF. Written as DNA, the CDR3 is TGTGCCAGCTCACCACAAGAAGGGGGCGATGGCTACACCTTC.

This sequence joins TRBV11-2 and TRBJ2-1; a weak D match, TRBD2 (6 bases). V was clipped by 5 bases and J by 8 bases, with 13 bases between them. Germline V lookup: CDR1 SGHAT, CDR2 FQNNGV. This CDR3 contains 13 residues. The CDR3 DNA reads TGTGCCAGCAGCCCGGACACTAGCTATGAGCAGTTCTTC. Protein: CASSPDTSYEQFF. The full variable domain, with the rest looked up from reference TRBV11-2 and TRBJ2-1, is EAGVAQSPRYKIIEKRQSVAFWCNPISGHATLYWYQQILGQGPKLLIQFQNNGVVDDSQLPKDRFSAERLKGVDSTLKIQPAKLEDSAVYLCASSPDTSYEQFFGPGTRLTVL.

In this sample, this clone turned up a few times. The chain links TRBV9 to TRBJ2-3; D is possibly TRBD2 (5 bases). V lost 3 bases and J lost 6, with 8 bases in between. CDR3 length equals 12 residues. Germline values: CDR1 SGDLS, CDR2 YYNGEE. The CDR3 reads CASSARGDTQYF. CDR3 coding DNA: TGTGCCAGCAGCGCCCGAGGGGATACGCAGTATTTT.

This clone has only a few counts. The chain couples TRBV7-7 to TRBJ2-1; TRBD2 agrees at 15 bases. V lost 5 bases and J lost 10; bases outside the gene matches: 6. The CDR3 totals 15 residues. From germline, CDR1 is SSHAT and CDR2 FNYEAQ (reference sequence). The CDR3 loop reads CASSIGTSGRNEQFF. The CDR3 bases are TGTGCCAGCAGCATTGGGACTAGCGGGAGGAACGAGCAGTTCTTC. Looking up the rest from reference TRBV7-7 and TRBJ2-1 gives the full variable domain: GAGVSQSPRYKVTKRGQDVTLRCDPISSHATLYWYQQALGQGPEFLTYFNYEAQPDKSGLPSDRFSAERPEGSISTLTIQRTEQRDSAMYRCASSIGTSGRNEQFFGPGTRLTVL.

This clone was detected a few times. CDR3 nucleotides: TGTGCCTGGAGTGTAAGGGGCGCGGGGAACTACGAGCAGTACTTC. Protein product: CAWSVRGAGNYEQYF. The V gene is TRBV30, the J gene TRBJ2-7; possibly TRBD2 for D (6 bases). Germline V gene data show CDR1 as GTSNPN and CDR2 as SVGIG (reference sequence). CDR3 size: 15 residues. Between the trimmed V and J ends, which lost 0 bases and 3 bases, there was a span of 15 bases.

J is TRBJ1-6 and V is TRBV30, with D possibly TRBD1 on 5 matching bases. The germline V gene has CDR1 GTSNPN and CDR2 SVGIG (reference sequence). The V end was cut by 1 base, the J end by 4 bases, with 11 bases between. The CDR3 has 15 amino acids. Here the CDR3 DNA reads TGTGCCTGGAGTGATAACTACAGGTATAATTCACCCCTCCACTTT. Residues: CAWSDNYRYNSPLHF.